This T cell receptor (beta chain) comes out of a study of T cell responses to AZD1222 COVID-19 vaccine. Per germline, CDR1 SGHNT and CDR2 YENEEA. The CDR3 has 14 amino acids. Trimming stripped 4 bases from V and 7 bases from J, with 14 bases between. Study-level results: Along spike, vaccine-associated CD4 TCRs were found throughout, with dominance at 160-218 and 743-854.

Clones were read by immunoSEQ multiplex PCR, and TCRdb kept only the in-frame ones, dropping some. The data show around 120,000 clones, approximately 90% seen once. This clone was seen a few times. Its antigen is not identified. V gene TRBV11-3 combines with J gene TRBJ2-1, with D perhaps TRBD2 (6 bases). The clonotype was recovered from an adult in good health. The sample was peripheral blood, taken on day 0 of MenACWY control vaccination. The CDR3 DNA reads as TGTGCCAGCAGCTCCGTAGCGGCAAGAAATGAGCAGTTCTTC. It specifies CASSSVAARNEQFF.